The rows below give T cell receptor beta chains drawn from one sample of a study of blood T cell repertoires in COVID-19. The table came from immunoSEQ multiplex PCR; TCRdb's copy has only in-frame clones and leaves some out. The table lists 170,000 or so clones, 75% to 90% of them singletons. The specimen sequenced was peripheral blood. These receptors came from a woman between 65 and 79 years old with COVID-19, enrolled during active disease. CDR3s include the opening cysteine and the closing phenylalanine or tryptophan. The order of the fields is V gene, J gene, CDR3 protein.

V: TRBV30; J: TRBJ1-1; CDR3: CAWSAPNTEAFF
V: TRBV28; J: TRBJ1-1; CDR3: CASSLNQGRFAWF
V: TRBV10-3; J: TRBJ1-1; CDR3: CAIRTGNAEAFF
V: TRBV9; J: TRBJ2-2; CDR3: CASSDLGTPQAGELFF
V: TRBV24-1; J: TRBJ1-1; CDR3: CATMSPGDAEAFF
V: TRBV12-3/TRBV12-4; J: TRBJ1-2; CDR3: CASSSTGSYGYTF
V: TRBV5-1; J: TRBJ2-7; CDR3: CASSPRVRSPEQYF
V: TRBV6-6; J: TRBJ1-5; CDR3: CASSFGQDSNQPQHF
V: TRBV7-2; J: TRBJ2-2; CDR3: CASSLQGARLAARGGELFF
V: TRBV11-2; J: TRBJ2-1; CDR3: CASSIGGPYNEQFF
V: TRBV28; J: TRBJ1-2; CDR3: CASSLSAPGRGNNGYTF
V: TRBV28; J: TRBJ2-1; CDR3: CASRGSGSSYNEQFF
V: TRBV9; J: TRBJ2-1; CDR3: CASSVTDRVETLIF
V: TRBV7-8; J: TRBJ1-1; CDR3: CASSLGGLTEAFF
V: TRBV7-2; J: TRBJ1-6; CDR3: CASSLGSQERYNSPLHF
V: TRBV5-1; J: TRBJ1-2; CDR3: CASSLGQGAGGYTF
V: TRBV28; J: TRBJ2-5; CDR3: CASRQAEETQYF
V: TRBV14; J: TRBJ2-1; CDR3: CASSTQGTSMSSYNEQFF
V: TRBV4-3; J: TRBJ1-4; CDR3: CASSRGQAPNEKLFF
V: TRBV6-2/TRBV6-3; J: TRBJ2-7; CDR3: CASSPYSGGAYEQYF